The T cell receptor (beta chain) under discussion was sequenced for a study of identical twins. Study-wide results and caveats: Donors were not followed over many years; analysis was cross-sectional. Models underestimated TCR alpha sharing (out-of-frame) in monozygotic twins. Beta clonotypes that were abundant in cord blood contained fewer insertions, a pattern absent from memory repertoires.

A word on this clonotype: Its specificity is not known.

The cDNA had a unique molecular identifier and a template-switch universal primer site. Using its own MiXCR run on the 5' RACE reads, TCRdb lists one record per CDR3 protein. This table has some 1,600,000 distinct CDR3 sequences, about 30% appearing once. The sequence was obtained from a newborn girl in good health. Sequenced sample: cord blood.

The CDR3 sequence is CAISGTNKNIQYF. CDR3 in DNA: TGTGCCATCAGTGGGACAAACAAAAACATTCAGTACTTC. The rearrangement links TRBV10-3 to TRBJ2-4, with a tentative D call TRBD1 (5 bases). The CDR3 contains 13 residues. V lost 4 bases and J lost 3, with 7 bases in between. Germline V gene data show CDR1 as ENHRY and CDR2 as SYGVKD.